These 32 T cell receptor beta chains were sequenced from one sample in a study of CD8 T cells in ankylosing spondylitis. TCRdb used MiXCR to reprocess the 5' RACE reads, holding one entry per CDR3 protein. The sample comprises 350,000 to 450,000 distinct CDR3 sequences, roughly a quarter of which are singletons, and 0.89% rests with the top ten. These receptors lack a known antigen. General study findings and limits: Apparently characteristic of ankylosing spondylitis blood was a TCR beta motif (eight highly homologous variants).

Sequencing used blood, either unsorted or a sorted T cell fraction (not recorded which). Receptors were obtained from a male donor with ankylosing spondylitis.

This clonotype was recorded a few times. This chain links TRBV20-1 with TRBJ1-5; D is possibly TRBD1 (5 bases). The CDR3 has 15 residues. Germline V CDR1 and CDR2: DFQATT, SNEGSKA (reference sequence). Trimming removed 6 bases from V and 2 bases from J, with 17 bases in between. CDR3 DNA sequence: TGCAGTGCCTACTCTGGGGGAGTAGGCAATCAGCCCCAGCATTTT. This gives the protein CSAYSGGVGNQPQHF.

This clonotype was recorded a few times. V gene TRBV29-1 combines with J gene TRBJ2-1; maybe TRBD1 (7 bases). The germline gives CDR1 SQVTM, CDR2 ANQGSEA. CDR3 length: 13 amino acids. V lost 3 bases and J 9 bases, leaving 15 bases between the germline ends. The chain's CDR3 is CSVEGGQWGEQFF. The DNA of the CDR3 is TGCAGCGTTGAGGGGGGACAGTGGGGTGAGCAGTTCTTC.

The V gene is TRBV5-1, the J gene TRBJ2-3; D assignment may be TRBD1 or TRBD2 (5 bases each). Germline V gene lookup returns CDR1 SGHRS and CDR2 YFSETQ. This CDR3 is built from 16 residues. The V gene lost 1 base and the J gene lost 3 bases, with 15 bases spanning the gap. The CDR3 bases are TGCGCCAGCAGCTTGCAGGGACGGGGTATAACAGATACGCAGTATTTT. Its protein is CASSLQGRGITDTQYF.

This clonotype was counted only a few times. This sequence joins TRBV7-9 and TRBJ2-1; D unresolved. V lost 3 bases to trimming and J lost 9 bases, with 12 bases between them. The CDR3 consists of 13 residues. The V gene's germline CDR1 is SEHNR and CDR2 FQNEAQ (reference sequence). In nucleotides, the CDR3 is TGTGCCAGCAGCTTGATTGTGTTGCGTGAGCAGTTCTTC. Translated, it gives CASSLIVLREQFF.

The genes are TRBV20-1 and TRBJ1-2; 8 positions match TRBD1. The trim removed 5 bases at V and 0 bases at J, leaving 5 bases unmatched. The CDR3 is 14 residues long. Looked up from germline, CDR1 is DFQATT and CDR2 is SNEGSKA (reference sequence). The CDR3 sequence is CSAYQGAANYGYTF. DNA of the CDR3: TGCAGTGCTTACCAGGGGGCGGCTAACTATGGCTACACCTTC.

Only a few counts were recorded for this clonotype. This chain links TRBV2 with TRBJ1-1, with TRBD1 as a possible D gene (6 bases). Trimming stripped 6 bases from V and 4 bases from J, with 18 bases between. Looked up from germline, CDR1 is SNHLY and CDR2 is FYNNEI. CDR3 size: 15 residues. CDR3 residues: CASRPVGGLVTEAFF. CDR3 DNA sequence: TGTGCCAGCAGGCCCGTGGGGGGCCTTGTCACTGAAGCTTTCTTT.

The chain carries TRBV7-2 and TRBJ2-4; TRBD1 matches at 10 bases. V dropped 6 bases and J dropped 3; count of bases not matched to a gene: 8. The CDR3 has 16 amino acids. Looked up from germline, CDR1 is SGHTA and CDR2 is FQGNSA. This chain's CDR3 is CASSMGQGRVKNIQYF. The CDR3 DNA is TGTGCCAGCAGTATGGGACAGGGGAGGGTCAAAAACATTCAGTACTTC.

The chain uses TRBV27 and TRBJ2-7, with D possibly called TRBD1 or TRBD2 (5 bases each). V was pared by 4 bases and J by 2 bases, with 15 bases between. CDR3 length: 15 amino acids. Germline V gene lookup returns CDR1 MNHEY and CDR2 SMNVEV (reference sequence). Here the CDR3 DNA reads TGTGCCAGCAGTTCGTTGTCGGGACGTACCTACGAGCAGTACTTC. This translates into CASSSLSGRTYEQYF.

This clonotype has just a few counts. This chain's CDR3 is CASSLGPGLDYGYTF. CDR3 DNA: TGCGCCAGCAGCTTGGGGCCAGGTCTTGACTATGGCTACACCTTC. V gene TRBV5-1 combines with J gene TRBJ1-2, with D unclear. CDR3 length: 15 amino acids. Trimming shortened V by 0 bases and J by 3 bases, and 12 bases separated the two germline ends. Germline CDR1 and CDR2: SGHRS and YFSETQ.

This clonotype was counted a few times. The chain uses TRBV29-1 and TRBJ2-5, with 7 bases matching TRBD1. V trimming: 7 bases; J trimming: 0 bases; junction bases outside the gene matches: 5. The CDR3 totals 13 residues. CDR1 is SQVTM and CDR2 is ANQGSEA in the germline V gene. CDR3 protein: CSGHGTDQETQYF. The CDR3 DNA reads TGCAGCGGACATGGGACAGACCAAGAGACCCAGTACTTC.

This clonotype has only a few counts. This chain links TRBV24-1 with TRBJ2-1; 13 bases match TRBD2. Germline V gene lookup returns CDR1 KGHDR and CDR2 SFDVKD. Trimming cost V 3 bases and J 9 bases; bases outside gene matches: 7. This CDR3 is built from 16 residues. In DNA form, the CDR3 reads TGTGCCACCAGTGATCCCACTAGCGGGAGGGCCGGTGAGCAGTTCTTC. It specifies CATSDPTSGRAGEQFF.

This clonotype was seen ten or more times. The rearrangement uses TRBV12-3 or TRBV12-4 and TRBJ1-1; D unresolved. This CDR3 has 13 amino acids. Trimming stripped 7 bases from V and 1 base from J, with 10 bases between. The CDR3 DNA reads TGTGCCAGCAACCCGACGGAGAACACTGAAGCTTTCTTT. Protein sequence: CASNPTENTEAFF.

The chain is built from TRBV12-3 or TRBV12-4 and TRBJ2-1; 13 bases are shared with TRBD2. CDR3 length equals 15 residues. V lost 5 bases and J lost 7; bases outside the gene matches: 5. CDR3 region: CASSLRTSGSNEQFF. CDR3 nucleotides: TGTGCCAGCAGTCTAAGGACTAGCGGGAGTAATGAGCAGTTCTTC.

The CDR3 region is CASSNDSPRGTEAFF. DNA of the CDR3: TGTGCCAGCAGCAATGATTCCCCGAGGGGCACTGAAGCTTTCTTT. The chain recombines TRBV6-1 with TRBJ1-1; the D gene is possibly TRBD1 (5 bases). V lost 6 bases, J lost 4 bases, and 18 bases lay in between. The CDR3 is 15 residues long. From germline, CDR1 is MNHNS and CDR2 SASEGT.

This chain connects TRBV7-2 to TRBJ2-1; TRBD2 agrees at 10 bases. V trimming: 4 bases; J trimming: 6 bases; junction bases outside the gene matches: 6. CDR1 and CDR2 from the germline V gene are SGHTA and FQGNSA. This CDR3 is 15 amino acids long. CDR3 coding DNA: TGTGCCAGCAGCTCAACGGGACTAGCGAGCAATGAGCAGTTCTTC. Protein sequence: CASSSTGLASNEQFF.

V and J are TRBV6-1 and TRBJ2-1; possible D gene TRBD1, 6 bases. This CDR3 has 14 amino acids. From germline, CDR1 is MNHNS and CDR2 SASEGT. The V gene lost 6 bases and the J gene lost 10 bases, with 19 bases spanning the gap. This chain's CDR3 is CASSRDKGLWEQFF. The CDR3 nucleotides read TGTGCCAGCAGCCGGGACAAAGGCCTTTGGGAGCAGTTCTTC.

The chain links TRBV12-3 or TRBV12-4 to TRBJ2-7, with D possibly matching TRBD2 (5 bases). The CDR3 length is 14 residues. The V end lost 3 bases, the J end lost 1 base, and 10 bases lay between the germline ends. In nucleotides, the CDR3 is TGTGCCAGCAGTTTCGGGCTAGCTTCCTACGAGCAGTACTTC. Protein product: CASSFGLASYEQYF.

The rearrangement uses TRBV30 and TRBJ2-1, with D perhaps TRBD1 or TRBD2 (8 bases each). The germline CDR1 and CDR2 sequences are GTSNPN and SVGIG (reference sequence). CDR3 length: 12 amino acids. Trimming removed 3 bases at V and 15 bases at J, with 18 bases between. For the CDR3, the DNA is TGTGCCTGGAGCCGGGAGGGACAGGACAGGTTCTTC. Translated, it gives CAWSREGQDRFF. Based on the CDR3 plus reference TRBV30 and TRBJ2-1, the full variable domain is SQTIHQWPATLVQPVGSPLSLECTVEGTSNPNLYWYRQAAGRGLQLLFYSVGIGQISSEVPQNLSASRPQDRQFILSSKKLLLSDSGFYLCAWSREGQDRFFGPGTRLTVL.

This clonotype has at least ten counts. The CDR3 DNA sequence: TGCAGTGCCTATGCCGGACAAGAGACCCAGTACTTC. It codes for CSAYAGQETQYF. This sequence joins TRBV20-1 and TRBJ2-5; D gene ambiguous. Between the trimmed V and J ends, which lost 6 bases and 2 bases, there was a span of 10 bases. The CDR3 contains 12 residues. The germline CDR1 and CDR2 sequences are DFQATT and SNEGSKA (reference sequence).

The V call is TRBV30, the J call TRBJ2-6, with no clear D. Per germline, CDR1 GTSNPN and CDR2 SVGIG (reference sequence). Trimming pared 7 bases from V and 1 base from J, leaving 8 bases between. This CDR3 has 13 amino acids. CDR3 sequence: CASSNSGANVLTF. CDR3 sequence (DNA): TGTGCCTCCTCTAATTCTGGGGCCAACGTCCTGACTTTC.

The chain joins TRBV20-1 to TRBJ2-3; a possible D gene is TRBD1 (5 bases). CDR3 size: 14 residues. Germline V gives CDR1 DFQATT, CDR2 SNEGSKA (reference sequence). V lost 2 bases to trimming and J lost 0 bases, with 9 bases between them. This CDR3 reads CSARHGASTDTQYF. CDR3 nucleotide sequence: TGCAGTGCTAGACATGGGGCTAGCACAGATACGCAGTATTTT.

The chain employs TRBV10-2 and TRBJ2-1; possibly TRBD2 for D (6 bases). The CDR3 extends over 13 amino acids. Looked up from germline, CDR1 is WSHSY and CDR2 is SAAADI. Trimming shortened V by 6 bases and J by 8 bases, and 14 bases separated the two germline ends. The CDR3 sequence is CASRAGNLDEQFF. The CDR3 DNA reads TGCGCCAGCAGGGCGGGAAATCTTGATGAGCAGTTCTTC.

This clonotype was detected only a few times. The J gene is TRBJ2-2, the V gene TRBV12-3 or TRBV12-4; 10 bases line up with TRBD2. This CDR3 spans 20 amino acids. The trim removed 6 bases at V and 7 bases at J, leaving 23 bases unmatched. The CDR3 spells CASSPRRRGLLAGVSGELFF. CDR3 sequence (DNA): TGTGCCAGCAGCCCCCGGCGAAGAGGACTGCTAGCGGGAGTCAGCGGGGAGCTGTTTTTT.

This clonotype was recorded a few times. The V gene is TRBV29-1, the J gene TRBJ2-7; D may be TRBD2 (6 bases). Germline CDR1 is SQVTM and CDR2 is ANQGSEA. The CDR3 has 12 amino acids. V gave up 6 bases and J gave up 6 bases, with 15 bases separating them. This CDR3 reads CSVGRFWGEQYF. DNA for the CDR3: TGCAGCGTAGGGAGGTTTTGGGGCGAGCAGTACTTC.

The chain combines TRBV11-1 with TRBJ2-1, with D possibly being TRBD1 or TRBD2 (5 bases each). The CDR3 runs 18 residues. Trimming removed 6 bases at V and 8 bases at J, with 29 bases between. CDR1 SGHAT and CDR2 FQDESV come from the germline V gene (reference sequence). CDR3 protein: CASRKRVEDQGNLDEQFF. The CDR3 DNA follows: TGTGCCAGCAGAAAAAGGGTGGAGGACCAGGGAAATTTGGATGAGCAGTTCTTC.

This clonotype was found many times. V gene TRBV11-2 combines with J gene TRBJ2-2; D not resolved. Germline values: CDR1 SGHAT, CDR2 FQNNGV. The CDR3 totals 17 residues. With 1 base removed from V and 0 bases from J, the gap between germline ends came to 12 bases. CDR3 sequence (DNA): TGTGCCAGCAGCTTAGGGTCCTGGGAATCGAACACCGGGGAGCTGTTTTTT. Its protein is CASSLGSWESNTGELFF.

The chain carries TRBV10-3 and TRBJ1-5; 11 nucleotides agree with TRBD1. V lost 4 bases to trimming and J lost 9 bases; unmatched junction nucleotides: 2. The CDR3 totals 13 residues. CDR1 and CDR2 (germline): ENHRY, SYGVKD. CDR3 in DNA: TGTGCCATCAGTGGGGGACAGGGGGGGCCCCAGCATTTT. Residues: CAISGGQGGPQHF.

This clonotype has a single count. The gene calls are TRBV20-1 and TRBJ2-3; TRBD1 matches 7 bases. Germline V CDR1 and CDR2: DFQATT, SNEGSKA (reference sequence). The CDR3 runs to 14 residues. With 7 bases clipped from V and 5 bases from J, the junction kept 12 bases outside the gene matches. In DNA form, the CDR3 reads TGCAGTGTCGTCATAGGGGGCTGGGAAGATACGCAGTATTTT. Its translation is CSVVIGGWEDTQYF.

V gene TRBV20-1 combines with J gene TRBJ1-4; TRBD1 matches 7 bases. The germline gives CDR1 DFQATT, CDR2 SNEGSKA (reference sequence). The CDR3 has 13 amino acids. The V gene end was trimmed by 6 bases and the J gene end by 4 bases; junction bases not matched to a gene: 5. CDR3 coding DNA: TGCAGTGCAAAAGACAGGGTTAATGAAAAACTGTTTTTT. It translates to CSAKDRVNEKLFF.

V gene TRBV29-1 combines with J gene TRBJ2-2; 8 nucleotides agree with TRBD2. Germline values: CDR1 SQVTM, CDR2 ANQGSEA. CDR3 length equals 14 residues. Germline trimming cut 2 bases from V and 4 bases from J; bases unmatched to any gene: 3. CDR3 nucleotides: TGCAGCGTTGAAATAGCGGGAAGCACCGGGGAGCTGTTTTTT. Translating gives CSVEIAGSTGELFF.

The V call is TRBV20-1, the J call TRBJ2-7; 7 positions agree with TRBD2. Germline CDR1 reads DFQATT; CDR2 reads SNEGSKA (reference sequence). This CDR3 is built from 14 residues. Unmatched junction bases numbered 9, after V lost 5 bases and J lost 2 bases. The CDR3 sequence: CSAGSGGTTYEQYF. CDR3 DNA sequence: TGCAGTGCTGGCTCGGGAGGAACTACCTACGAGCAGTACTTC.

In this sample, this clonotype turned up a few times. The gene calls are TRBV20-1 and TRBJ1-5; no clear D. Deletions cut 4 bases from V and 1 base from J, with 8 bases between. The CDR3 runs 13 residues. CDR1 is DFQATT, CDR2 SNEGSKA, per germline (reference sequence). This CDR3 is CSAKSGSNQPQHF. The CDR3 coding sequence is TGCAGTGCTAAGTCGGGCAGCAATCAGCCCCAGCATTTT.